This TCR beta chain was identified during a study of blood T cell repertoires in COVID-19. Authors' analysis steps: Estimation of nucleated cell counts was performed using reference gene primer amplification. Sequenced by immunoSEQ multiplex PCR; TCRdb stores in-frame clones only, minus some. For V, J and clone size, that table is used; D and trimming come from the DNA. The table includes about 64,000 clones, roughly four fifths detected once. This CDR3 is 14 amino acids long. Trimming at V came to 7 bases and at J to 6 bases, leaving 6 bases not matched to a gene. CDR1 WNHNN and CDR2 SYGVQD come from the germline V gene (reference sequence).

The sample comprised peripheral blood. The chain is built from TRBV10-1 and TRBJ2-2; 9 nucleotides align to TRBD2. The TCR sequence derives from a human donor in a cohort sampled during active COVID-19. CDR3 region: CASTGQRGAGELFF. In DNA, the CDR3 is TGCGCCAGCACGGGGCAGCGGGGGGCCGGGGAGCTGTTTTTT.